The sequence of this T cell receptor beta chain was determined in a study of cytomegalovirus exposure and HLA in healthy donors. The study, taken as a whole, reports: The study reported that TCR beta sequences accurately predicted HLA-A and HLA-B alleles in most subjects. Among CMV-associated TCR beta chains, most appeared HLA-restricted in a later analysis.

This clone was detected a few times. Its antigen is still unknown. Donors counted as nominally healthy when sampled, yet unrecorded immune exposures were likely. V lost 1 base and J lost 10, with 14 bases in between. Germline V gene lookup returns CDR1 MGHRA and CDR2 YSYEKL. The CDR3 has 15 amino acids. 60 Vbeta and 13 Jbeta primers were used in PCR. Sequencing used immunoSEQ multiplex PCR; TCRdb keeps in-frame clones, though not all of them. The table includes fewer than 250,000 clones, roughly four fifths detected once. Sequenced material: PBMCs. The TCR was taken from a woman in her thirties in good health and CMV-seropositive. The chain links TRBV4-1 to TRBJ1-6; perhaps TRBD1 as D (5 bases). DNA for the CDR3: TGCGCCAGCAGCCAAGGGGCCAGGGATGGCTCACCCCTCCACTTT. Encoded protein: CASSQGARDGSPLHF.